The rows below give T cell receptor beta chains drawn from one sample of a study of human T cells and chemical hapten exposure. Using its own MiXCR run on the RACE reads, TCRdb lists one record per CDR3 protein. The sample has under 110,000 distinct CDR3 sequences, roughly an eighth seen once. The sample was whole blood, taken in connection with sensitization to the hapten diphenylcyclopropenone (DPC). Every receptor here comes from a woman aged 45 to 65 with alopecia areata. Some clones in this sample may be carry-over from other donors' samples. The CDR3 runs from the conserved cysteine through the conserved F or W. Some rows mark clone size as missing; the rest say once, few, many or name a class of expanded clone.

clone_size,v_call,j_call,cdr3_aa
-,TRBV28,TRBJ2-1,CASSLIAGSYNEQFF
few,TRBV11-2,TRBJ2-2,CASSPIGAGELFF
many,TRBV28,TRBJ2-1,CASSLTSGGPSSYNEQFF
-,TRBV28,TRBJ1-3,CASSLWSGGSTGNTIYF
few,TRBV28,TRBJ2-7,CASSLFSYEQYF
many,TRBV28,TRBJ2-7,CASSGTGANEQYF
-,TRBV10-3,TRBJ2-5,CAISGQHQETQYF
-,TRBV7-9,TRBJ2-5,CASLLDTQETQYF
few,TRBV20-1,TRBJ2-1,CSATGQGIGKSNEQFF
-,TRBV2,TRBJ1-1,CASNDELYTEAFF